The rows below give T cell receptor beta chains drawn from one sample of a study of blood T cell repertoires in COVID-19. TCRdb's copy holds only in-frame clones and misses some; the assay was immunoSEQ multiplex PCR. The table shows around 40,000 clones, with more than 75% occurring only once. The specimen was peripheral blood. All receptors derive from a man between 45 and 60 years old with active or convalescent COVID-19. CDR3s include the opening cysteine and the closing phenylalanine or tryptophan. The order of the fields is J gene, D gene, clone size, V gene, CDR3 DNA, CDR3 protein. The D gene is left open where the match is weak. Clone size appears in some rows only: once, few, many, or a class for an expanded clone.

TRBJ1-1	NA	NA	TRBV2	TGTGCCAGCAGTGGGTGGGGGCCCACTGAAGCTTTCTTT	CASSGWGPTEAFF
TRBJ1-1	NA	NA	TRBV5-6	TGTGCCAGCAGCTTGCTCGGGGTAAGGGACACTGAAGCTTTCTTT	CASSLLGVRDTEAFF
TRBJ1-3	NA	NA	TRBV5-6	TGTGCCAGCAGCGCCCTAAGCGGAAACACCATATATTTT	CASSALSGNTIYF
TRBJ1-4	TRBD1	NA	TRBV3-1/TRBV3-2	TGTGCCAGCAGCCCCCGCGGGACAGGGGGCCTATCTAATGAAAAACTGTTTTTT	CASSPRGTGGLSNEKLFF
TRBJ2-2	NA	NA	TRBV7-2	TGTGCCAGCAGCTTAAGTCGGGAAAGGGGGTCCGGGGAGCTGTTTTTT	CASSLSRERGSGELFF
TRBJ1-1	NA	once	TRBV7-2	TGTGCCAGCAGCTTTCCACAGGGAGCAGTCACTGAAGCTTTCTTT	CASSFPQGAVTEAFF
TRBJ2-5	TRBD2	few	TRBV7-3	TGTGCCAGCAGCTTATCCGCTAGCGGGAGGGCCTGGGGAGAGACCCAGTACTTC	CASSLSASGRAWGETQYF
TRBJ1-1	NA	NA	TRBV28	TGTGCCAGCCGTCCTGGAGGCAGTGTGAACACTGAAGCTTTCTTT	CASRPGGSVNTEAFF
TRBJ2-1	TRBD1	NA	TRBV10-1	TGCGCCAGCATAGTCGTTCAGGGGGCAGGTGAGCAGTTCTTC	CASIVVQGAGEQFF
TRBJ2-5	NA	NA	TRBV30	TGTGCCTGGAGTTTTAGGCGGGGTGTGGAGGAGACCCAGTACTTC	CAWSFRRGVEETQYF
TRBJ1-2	NA	NA	TRBV28	TGTGCCAGCAGTTTAGTAGCCGTGGGCTATGGCTACACCTTC	CASSLVAVGYGYTF
TRBJ1-3	NA	NA	TRBV19	TGTGCCAGTAGTATAATCCTGAGCTCTGGAAACACCATATATTTT	CASSIILSSGNTIYF
TRBJ2-4	NA	NA	TRBV5-1	TGCGCCAGCAGCCCGTCCGGGGGACTCAAAAACATTCAGTACTTC	CASSPSGGLKNIQYF
TRBJ1-1	NA	NA	TRBV5-1	TGCGCCAGCAGCTTGTTATCCTACACTGAAGCTTTCTTT	CASSLLSYTEAFF
TRBJ1-5	TRBD1	NA	TRBV10-3	TGTGCCATCAGTGAGTCCAAGGCGGGACAGGGAATCCGCAATCAGCCCCAGCATTTT	CAISESKAGQGIRNQPQHF
TRBJ1-1	TRBD1	NA	TRBV28	TGTGCCAGCGGGACAGTCGGTCCCACTGAAGCTTTCTTT	CASGTVGPTEAFF
TRBJ1-1	NA	NA	TRBV11-2	TGTGCCAGCAGCTTAGTACTTGGAGTTCGGGAGACTGAAGCTTTCTTT	CASSLVLGVRETEAFF
TRBJ2-5	NA	NA	TRBV11-2	TGTGCCAGCAGCTTAGCACCGCCGGGACTGGCGCCCAGCCAAGAGACCCAGTACTTC	CASSLAPPGLAPSQETQYF
TRBJ1-4	TRBD1	NA	TRBV4-1	TGCGCCAGCAGCCAAGGGGGGCGGACAGGGTCGGAAAAACTGTTTTTT	CASSQGGRTGSEKLFF
TRBJ2-2	TRBD1	NA	TRBV30	TGTGCCTGGAGTGTACAGGGGGTCGGGGAGCTGTTTTTT	CAWSVQGVGELFF
TRBJ2-7	NA	NA	TRBV18	TGTGCCAGCTCACCCCCGGACAGACAGCCTTCCGAGCAGTACTTC	CASSPPDRQPSEQYF
TRBJ1-2	TRBD1	NA	TRBV5-3	TGTGCCAGAAGCTGCGACGGGGGACAGAGATTTAATGGCTACACCTTC	CARSCDGGQRFNGYTF
TRBJ2-7	NA	NA	TRBV5-8	TGTGCCAGCAGCTTGGCAGGGGTTATCTACGAGCAGTACTTC	CASSLAGVIYEQYF
TRBJ1-1	TRBD1	NA	TRBV5-1	TGCGCCAGCAGCTTGGCCATTCAGGGGGCCAGAACTGAAGCTTTCTTT	CASSLAIQGARTEAFF
TRBJ1-3	NA	NA	TRBV18	TGTGCCAGCTCACGGGACATTGGAAACACCATATATTTT	CASSRDIGNTIYF
TRBJ2-1	NA	NA	TRBV6-5	TGTGCCAGCAGCCTTTTCGGTTCCTACAATGAGCAGTTCTTC	CASSLFGSYNEQFF
TRBJ1-2	TRBD1	NA	TRBV2	TGTGCCAGCATTAAGGACAGGGCGGCTTATGGCTACACCTTC	CASIKDRAAYGYTF
TRBJ1-2	NA	few	TRBV7-2	TGTGCCAGCAGCTACAGGGACCCCACCTATGGCTACACCTTC	CASSYRDPTYGYTF
TRBJ2-1	NA	once	TRBV9	TGTGCCAGCAGCGTAGGAAGTACAGGGAACAATGAGCAGTTCTTC	CASSVGSTGNNEQFF
TRBJ2-3	NA	NA	TRBV3-1/TRBV3-2	TGTGCCAGCAGCCCCGGGTTATTCGACACAGATACGCAGTATTTT	CASSPGLFDTDTQYF
TRBJ1-3	NA	NA	TRBV28	TGTGCCAGCAGACTCCCCGGGAACTCTGGAAACACCATATATTTT	CASRLPGNSGNTIYF
TRBJ1-6	NA	once	TRBV6-6	TGTGCCAGCAGTTACGACAGGACACCCCTCCACTTT	CASSYDRTPLHF
TRBJ2-1	TRBD2	NA	TRBV19	TGTGCCAGTAGTAGCTTGAGACTAGCGGGATACAATGAGCAGTTCTTC	CASSSLRLAGYNEQFF
TRBJ1-1	NA	NA	TRBV25-1	TGTGCCAGCATGAATCAGGGCACCACTGAAGCTTTCTTT	CASMNQGTTEAFF
TRBJ2-1	TRBD2	NA	TRBV9	TGTGCCAGCAGCCCTAGGACTAGCTTCAACAATGAGCAGTTCTTC	CASSPRTSFNNEQFF
TRBJ1-6	TRBD1	NA	TRBV6-1	TGTGCCAGCAGTGCGACCGCCCGGGACAGGTATTCACCCCTCCACTTT	CASSATARDRYSPLHF
TRBJ2-7	TRBD2	NA	TRBV5-1	TGCGCCAGCAGCTCGGGACTAGCGGGCTACGAGCAGTACTTC	CASSSGLAGYEQYF
TRBJ2-1	NA	NA	TRBV2	TGTGCCAGCACCATCCCGAACGGGGACTACAATGAGCAGTTCTTC	CASTIPNGDYNEQFF
TRBJ1-5	TRBD1	NA	TRBV27	TGTGCCAGCAGCCGGGGACAGGGAGGGGGTCAGCCCCAGCATTTT	CASSRGQGGGQPQHF
TRBJ1-1	TRBD1	NA	TRBV27	TGTGCCAGCAGTCTTGGGACAGTGAACACTGAAGCTTTCTTT	CASSLGTVNTEAFF
TRBJ1-1	NA	NA	TRBV4-1	TGCGCCAGCAGCCAAGAGTCAAGGGGCCCGATGGCTTTCTTT	CASSQESRGPMAFF
TRBJ1-3	NA	once	TRBV2	TGTGCCAGCAGTGGGACGGGGGGCGTTGGAAACACCATATATTTT	CASSGTGGVGNTIYF
TRBJ2-7	NA	NA	TRBV28	TGTGCCAGCAGTTTATCTATATTGAGCTCCTACGAGCAGTACTTC	CASSLSILSSYEQYF